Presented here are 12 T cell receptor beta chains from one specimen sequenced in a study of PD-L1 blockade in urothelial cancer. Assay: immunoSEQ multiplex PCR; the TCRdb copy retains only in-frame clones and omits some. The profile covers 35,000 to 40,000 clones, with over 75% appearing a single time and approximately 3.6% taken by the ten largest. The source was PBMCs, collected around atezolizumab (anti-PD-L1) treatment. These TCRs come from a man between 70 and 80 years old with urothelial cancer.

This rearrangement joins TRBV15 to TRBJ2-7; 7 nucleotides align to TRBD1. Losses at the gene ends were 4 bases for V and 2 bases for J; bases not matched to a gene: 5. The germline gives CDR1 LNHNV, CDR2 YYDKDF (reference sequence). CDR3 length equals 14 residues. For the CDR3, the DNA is TGTGCCACCAGCATCCGTCAGGGGGCCTACGAGCAGTACTTC. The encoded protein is CATSIRQGAYEQYF.

The chain's CDR3 is CASSIDPGSTDTQYF. The DNA of the CDR3 is TGTGCCAGTAGTATAGATCCCGGTAGCACAGATACGCAGTATTTT. The chain uses TRBV19 and TRBJ2-3, with no clear D. Per the germline V gene, CDR1 is LNHDA and CDR2 is SQIVND (reference sequence). This CDR3 has 15 residues. V was clipped by 0 bases and J by 0 bases, with 7 bases between them.

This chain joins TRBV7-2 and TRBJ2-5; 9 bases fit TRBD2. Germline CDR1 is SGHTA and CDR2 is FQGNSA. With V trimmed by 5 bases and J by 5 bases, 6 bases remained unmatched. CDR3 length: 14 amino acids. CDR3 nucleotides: TGTGCCAGCAGCCGAGGGAGCGGGGGGGAGACCCAGTACTTC. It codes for CASSRGSGGETQYF.

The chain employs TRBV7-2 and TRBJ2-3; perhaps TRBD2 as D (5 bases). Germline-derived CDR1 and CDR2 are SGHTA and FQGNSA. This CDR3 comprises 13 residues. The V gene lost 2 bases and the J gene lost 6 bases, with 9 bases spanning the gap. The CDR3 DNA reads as TGTGCCAGCAGCTTAAGAGGGCTGGATACGCAGTATTTT. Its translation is CASSLRGLDTQYF.

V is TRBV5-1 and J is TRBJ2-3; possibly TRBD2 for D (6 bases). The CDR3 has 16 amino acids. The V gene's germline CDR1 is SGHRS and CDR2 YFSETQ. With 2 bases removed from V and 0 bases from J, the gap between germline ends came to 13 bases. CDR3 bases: TGCGCCAGCAGCTTCCCATCGGGAGCTAGCACAGATACGCAGTATTTT. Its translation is CASSFPSGASTDTQYF. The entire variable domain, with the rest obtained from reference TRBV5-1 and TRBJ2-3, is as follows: KAGVTQTPRYLIKTRGQQVTLSCSPISGHRSVSWYQQTPGQGLQFLFEYFSETQRNKGNFPGRFSGRQFSNSRSEMNVSTLELGDSALYLCASSFPSGASTDTQYFGPGTRLTVL.

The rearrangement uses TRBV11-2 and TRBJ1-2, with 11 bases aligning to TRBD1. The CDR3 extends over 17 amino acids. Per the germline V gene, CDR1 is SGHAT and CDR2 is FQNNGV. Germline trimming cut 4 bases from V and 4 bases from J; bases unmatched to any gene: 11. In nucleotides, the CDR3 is TGTGCCAGCAGCTCCACCTACGGACAGGGGGCTGGCTATGGCTACACCTTC. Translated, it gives CASSSTYGQGAGYGYTF.

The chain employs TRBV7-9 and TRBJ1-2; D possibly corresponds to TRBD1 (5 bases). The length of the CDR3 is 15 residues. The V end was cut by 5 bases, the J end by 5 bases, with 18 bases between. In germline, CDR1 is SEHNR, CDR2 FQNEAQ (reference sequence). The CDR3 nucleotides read TGTGCCAGCAGCATCCAAGGTGCCCGGGGGTATGGCTACACCTTC. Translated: CASSIQGARGYGYTF.

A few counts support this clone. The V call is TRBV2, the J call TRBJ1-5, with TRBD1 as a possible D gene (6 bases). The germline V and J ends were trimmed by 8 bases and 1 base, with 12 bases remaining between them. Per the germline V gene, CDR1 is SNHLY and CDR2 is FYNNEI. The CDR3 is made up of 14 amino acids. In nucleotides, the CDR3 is TGTGCCAGCGGAACCCAGGGGAGCAATCAGCCCCAGCATTTT. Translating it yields CASGTQGSNQPQHF.

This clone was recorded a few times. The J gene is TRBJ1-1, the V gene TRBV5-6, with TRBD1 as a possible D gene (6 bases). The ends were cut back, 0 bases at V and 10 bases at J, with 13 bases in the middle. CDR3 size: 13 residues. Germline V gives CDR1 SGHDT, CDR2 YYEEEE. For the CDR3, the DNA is TGTGCCAGCAGCTTGGTGGGGGGGCTTGGAGCTTTCTTT. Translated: CASSLVGGLGAFF.

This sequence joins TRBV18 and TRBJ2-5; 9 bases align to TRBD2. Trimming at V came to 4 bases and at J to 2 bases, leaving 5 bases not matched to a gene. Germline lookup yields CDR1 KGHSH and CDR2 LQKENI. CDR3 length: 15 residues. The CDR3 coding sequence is TGTGCCAGCTCACAAGGGCTAGCGGGACAAGAGACCCAGTACTTC. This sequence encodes CASSQGLAGQETQYF.

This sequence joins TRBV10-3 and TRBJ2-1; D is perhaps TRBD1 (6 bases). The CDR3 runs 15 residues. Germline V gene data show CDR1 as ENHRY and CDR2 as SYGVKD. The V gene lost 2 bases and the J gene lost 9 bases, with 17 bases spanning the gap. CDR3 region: CAISEGGQGNSEQFF. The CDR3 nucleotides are TGTGCCATCAGTGAGGGGGGACAAGGTAACAGTGAGCAGTTCTTC.

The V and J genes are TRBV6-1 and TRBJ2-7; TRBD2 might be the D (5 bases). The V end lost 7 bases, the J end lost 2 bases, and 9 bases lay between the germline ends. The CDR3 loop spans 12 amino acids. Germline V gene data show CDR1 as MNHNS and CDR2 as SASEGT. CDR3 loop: CASTRAAYEQYF. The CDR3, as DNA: TGTGCCAGCACGAGGGCCGCCTACGAGCAGTACTTC.